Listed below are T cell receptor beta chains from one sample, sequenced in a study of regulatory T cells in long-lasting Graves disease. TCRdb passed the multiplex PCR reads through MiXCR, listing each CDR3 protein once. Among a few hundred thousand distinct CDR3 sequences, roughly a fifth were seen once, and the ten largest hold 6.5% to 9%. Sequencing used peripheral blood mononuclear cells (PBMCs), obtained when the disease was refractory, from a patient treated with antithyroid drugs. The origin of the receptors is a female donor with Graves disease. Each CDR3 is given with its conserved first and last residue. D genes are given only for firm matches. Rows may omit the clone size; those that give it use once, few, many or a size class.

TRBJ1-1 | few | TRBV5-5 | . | TGTGCCAGCAGCTACGGCCTATCCACTGAAGCTTTCTTT | CASSYGLSTEAFF
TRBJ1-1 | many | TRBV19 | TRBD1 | TGTGCCAGTAGTACCCGGACAGGGAGTATGAACACTGAAGCTTTCTTT | CASSTRTGSMNTEAFF
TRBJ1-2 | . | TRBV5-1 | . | TGCGCCAGCAGCTTGGTGAGGGGAAGAGATGGCTACACCTTC | CASSLVRGRDGYTF
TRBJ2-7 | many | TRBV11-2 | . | TGTGCCAACAGCTTAGTCCCAGTGGATCCTTTCCAGTACTTC | CANSLVPVDPFQYF
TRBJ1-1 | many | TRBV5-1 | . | TGCGCCAGCCACGAGGGCTCGTACACTGAAGCTTTCTTT | CASHEGSYTEAFF
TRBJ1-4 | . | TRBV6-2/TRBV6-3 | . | TGTGCCAGCAGAGAAGGTCAGCATGAAAAACTGTTTTTT | CASREGQHEKLFF
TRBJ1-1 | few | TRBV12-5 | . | TGTGCTAGTGGTCGGGACTCCGAGCGGGCTTTCTTT | CASGRDSERAFF
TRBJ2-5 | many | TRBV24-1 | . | TGTGCCACCAGTGATTTGGGGGACTCAGAAGGGGAGACCCAGTACTTC | CATSDLGDSEGETQYF
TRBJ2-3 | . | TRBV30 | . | TGTGCCTGGAGTTTCACAGATACGCAGTATTTT | CAWSFTDTQYF
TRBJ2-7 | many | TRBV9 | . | TGTGCCAGCAGCGTAGCTGCTGCGGGGCCCTACGAGCAGTACTTC | CASSVAAAGPYEQYF
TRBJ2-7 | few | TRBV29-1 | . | TGCAGCGTTGTGTTGCTGTCCTCCTACGAGCAGTACTTC | CSVVLLSSYEQYF
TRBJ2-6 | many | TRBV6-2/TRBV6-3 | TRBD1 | TGTGCCAGCAGTCCCAGACAGGGGGTCTTCGTGGACGGGGCCAACGTCCTGACTTTC | CASSPRQGVFVDGANVLTF
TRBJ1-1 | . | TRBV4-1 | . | TGCGCCAGCAGCCAAGATTCAGACAGTAACACTGAAGCTTTCTTT | CASSQDSDSNTEAFF
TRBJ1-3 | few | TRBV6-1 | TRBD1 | TGTGCCAGCAGTCGACAGGGTATTGGAAACACCATATATTTT | CASSRQGIGNTIYF
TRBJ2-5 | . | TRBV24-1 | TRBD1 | TGTGCCACCTCCGGGTCGACAGGGGGAGAGCAAGAGACCCAGTACTTC | CATSGSTGGEQETQYF
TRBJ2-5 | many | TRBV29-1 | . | TGCAGCGTTGAAGCGGGCAGTTATTGGGAGGAGACCCAGTACTTC | CSVEAGSYWEETQYF
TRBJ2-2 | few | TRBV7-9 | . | TGTGCCAGCAGCTTTACAGGGCTCACCGGGGAGCTGTTTTTT | CASSFTGLTGELFF
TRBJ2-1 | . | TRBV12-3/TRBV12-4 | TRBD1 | TGTGCCAGCAGTTGGACAGGGGGTCCTGAGCAGTTCTTC | CASSWTGGPEQFF
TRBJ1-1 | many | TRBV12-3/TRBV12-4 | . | TGTGCCAGCAGTTTAGCGGGGCGAAATGAAGCTTTCTTT | CASSLAGRNEAFF
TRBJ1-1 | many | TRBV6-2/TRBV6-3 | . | TGTGCCAGCAGTCTTATCACCCCAGGGGCGGGTTGGAACACTGAAGCTTTCTTT | CASSLITPGAGWNTEAFF
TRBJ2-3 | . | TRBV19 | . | TGTGCCAGTAGTATAGGGGCAGCTTCTAGCACAGATACGCAGTATTTT | CASSIGAASSTDTQYF
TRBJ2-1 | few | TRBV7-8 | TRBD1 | TGTGCCAGCAGCTCCCAGACAGGGGGCCGAAGTCACAATGAGCAGTTCTTC | CASSSQTGGRSHNEQFF
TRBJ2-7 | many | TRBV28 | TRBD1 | TGTGCCAGCAGCACCCCGGGACAGGGAGCCTACGAGCAGTACTTC | CASSTPGQGAYEQYF
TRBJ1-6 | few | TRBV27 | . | TGTGCCAGCAGTTTCCAGGCAGACCGACCCCTCCACTTT | CASSFQADRPLHF
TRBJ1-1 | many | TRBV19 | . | TGTGCCAGTAGTGACCCCCCCACTGTGGGGGCTGAAGCTTTCTTT | CASSDPPTVGAEAFF
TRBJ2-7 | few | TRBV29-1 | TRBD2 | TGCAGCGTTGTCTCAGGCGGGAGGGCCGGAACCTACGAGCAGTACTTC | CSVVSGGRAGTYEQYF
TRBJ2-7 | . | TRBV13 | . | TGTGCCAGCAGCGAAGGACTTTCCTCCCCCTCCTACGAGCAGTACTTC | CASSEGLSSPSYEQYF
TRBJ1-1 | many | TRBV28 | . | . | CASSLEREQNTEAFF
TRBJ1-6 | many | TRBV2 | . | TGTGCCAGCAGTGAAGGCCCTTATTCACCCCTCCACTTT | CASSEGPYSPLHF
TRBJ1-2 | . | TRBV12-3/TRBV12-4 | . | TGTGCCAGCAGTTTGTTTTCACGACGACATGGCTACACCTTC | CASSLFSRRHGYTF
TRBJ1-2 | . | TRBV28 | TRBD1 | TGTGCCAGCAGCCGGGGACAGGGGAGGGATGGCTACACCTTC | CASSRGQGRDGYTF
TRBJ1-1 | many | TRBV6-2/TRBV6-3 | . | TGTGCCAGCACCCCAGGGCTGGGGAACACTGAAGCTTTCTTT | CASTPGLGNTEAFF
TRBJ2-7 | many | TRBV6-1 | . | TGTGCCAGCACCTCGCCCGCGGGGACCCTGTACTTC | CASTSPAGTLYF
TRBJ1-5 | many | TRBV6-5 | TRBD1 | TGTGCCAGCAGTTACGGGGGACAGGGTGAAGGTCAGCCCCAGCATTTT | CASSYGGQGEGQPQHF
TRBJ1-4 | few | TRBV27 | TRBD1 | TGTGCCAGCAGTGCCCGACAGGGCGAGGGAGAAAAACTGTTTTTT | CASSARQGEGEKLFF
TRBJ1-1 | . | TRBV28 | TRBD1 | TGTGCCAGCAGTTGTTTCTCCCGGGACAGAAACACTGAAGCTTTCTTT | CASSCFSRDRNTEAFF
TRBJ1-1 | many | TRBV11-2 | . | TGTGCCAGCAGCTTAGATTGGGAAGGTGAAGCTTTCTTT | CASSLDWEGEAFF
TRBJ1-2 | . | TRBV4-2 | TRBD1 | TGTGCCAGCAGCCAAGATGGCCAGGGGGTGATCTATGGCTACACCTTC | CASSQDGQGVIYGYTF
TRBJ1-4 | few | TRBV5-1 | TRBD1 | TGCGCCAGCAGCTCCCTCAACAGGGGGAATGAAAAACTGTTTTTT | CASSSLNRGNEKLFF
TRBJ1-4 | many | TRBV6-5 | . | TGTGCCAGCAGTTACCGCTCAAGGTTTTGGAGAACAGAAAAACTGTTTTTT | CASSYRSRFWRTEKLFF
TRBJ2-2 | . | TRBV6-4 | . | TGTGCCAGCGTATGGACCGTTGTATCGCCGGACGCGAACACCGGGGAGCTGTTTTTT | CASVWTVVSPDANTGELFF
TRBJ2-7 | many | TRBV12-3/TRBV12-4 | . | TGTGCCAGCAGTTCAACCGGGGAGCAGTACTTC | CASSSTGEQYF
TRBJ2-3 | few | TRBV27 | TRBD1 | TGTGCCAGCAGTAGGACAGGGGAATCAGATACGCAGTATTTT | CASSRTGESDTQYF
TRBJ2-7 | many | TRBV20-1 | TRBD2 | TGCAGTGCTAGAGAGGGGACTAGCGGGAGAATCCACGAGCAGTACTTC | CSAREGTSGRIHEQYF
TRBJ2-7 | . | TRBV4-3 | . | TGCGCCAGCAGCCCCCAGGAGAGGGGCGAGCAGTACTTC | CASSPQERGEQYF